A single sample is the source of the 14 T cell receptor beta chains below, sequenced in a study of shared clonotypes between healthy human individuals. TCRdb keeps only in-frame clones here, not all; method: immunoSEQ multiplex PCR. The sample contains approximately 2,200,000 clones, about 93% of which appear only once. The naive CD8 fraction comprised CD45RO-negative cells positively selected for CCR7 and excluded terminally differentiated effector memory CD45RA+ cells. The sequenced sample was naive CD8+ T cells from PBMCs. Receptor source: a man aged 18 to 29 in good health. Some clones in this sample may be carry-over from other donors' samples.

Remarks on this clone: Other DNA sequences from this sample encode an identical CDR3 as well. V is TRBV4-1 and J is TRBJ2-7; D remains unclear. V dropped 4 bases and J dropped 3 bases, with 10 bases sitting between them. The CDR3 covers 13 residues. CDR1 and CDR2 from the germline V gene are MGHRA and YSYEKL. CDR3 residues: CASSPPGYYEQYF. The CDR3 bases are TGCGCCAGCAGCCCCCCCGGATACTACGAGCAGTACTTC.

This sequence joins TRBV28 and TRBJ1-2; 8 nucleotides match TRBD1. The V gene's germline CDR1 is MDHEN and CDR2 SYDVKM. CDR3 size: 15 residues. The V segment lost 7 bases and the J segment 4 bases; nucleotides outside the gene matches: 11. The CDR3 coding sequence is TGTGCCAGCATTCCGATAACAGGGGGTGTCTATGGCTACACCTTC. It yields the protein CASIPITGGVYGYTF.

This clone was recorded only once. CDR3 residues: CASSRFRNSRHEQYF. CDR3 in DNA: TGTGCCAGCAGCCGGTTTCGGAATAGTCGCCACGAGCAGTACTTC. The gene calls are TRBV7-9 and TRBJ2-7; D unclear. V gave up 5 bases and J gave up 5 bases, with 19 bases separating them. The CDR3 covers 15 residues. Germline CDR1 reads SEHNR; CDR2 reads FQNEAQ (reference sequence).

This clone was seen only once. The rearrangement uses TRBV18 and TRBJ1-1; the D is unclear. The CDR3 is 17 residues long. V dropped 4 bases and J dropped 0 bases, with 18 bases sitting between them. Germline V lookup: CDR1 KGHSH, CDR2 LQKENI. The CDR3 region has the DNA TGTGCCAGCTCACTAACAGCAGAACGGGTCGTGAACACTGAAGCTTTCTTT. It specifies CASSLTAERVVNTEAFF.

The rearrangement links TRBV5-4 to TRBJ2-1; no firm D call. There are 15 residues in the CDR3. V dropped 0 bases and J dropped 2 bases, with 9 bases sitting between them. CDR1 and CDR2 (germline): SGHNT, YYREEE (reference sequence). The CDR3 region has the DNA TGTGCCAGCAGCTTGGCAGAATACCCCTACAATGAGCAGTTCTTC. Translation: CASSLAEYPYNEQFF.

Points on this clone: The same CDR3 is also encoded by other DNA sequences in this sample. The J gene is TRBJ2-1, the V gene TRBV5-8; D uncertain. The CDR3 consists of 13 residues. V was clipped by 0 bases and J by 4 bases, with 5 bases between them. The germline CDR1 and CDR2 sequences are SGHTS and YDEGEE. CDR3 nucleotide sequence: TGTGCCAGCAGCTTGGACAGTTACAATGAGCAGTTCTTC. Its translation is CASSLDSYNEQFF.

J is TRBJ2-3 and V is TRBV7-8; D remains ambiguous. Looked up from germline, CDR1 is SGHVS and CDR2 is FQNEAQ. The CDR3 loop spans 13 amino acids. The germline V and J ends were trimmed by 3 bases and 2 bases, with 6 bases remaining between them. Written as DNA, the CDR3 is TGTGCCAGCAGCTTTCTTCCCACAGATACGCAGTATTTT. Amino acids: CASSFLPTDTQYF.

For the CDR3, the DNA is TGTGCCATCAGGGGACTAGCGGGAGAAGGATCGAATGAGCAGTTCTTC. Its translation: CAIRGLAGEGSNEQFF. The chain uses TRBV10-3 and TRBJ2-1; 14 bases line up with TRBD2. In germline, CDR1 is ENHRY, CDR2 SYGVKD. Germline trimming cut 6 bases from V and 7 bases from J; bases unmatched to any gene: 8. The CDR3 has 16 amino acids.

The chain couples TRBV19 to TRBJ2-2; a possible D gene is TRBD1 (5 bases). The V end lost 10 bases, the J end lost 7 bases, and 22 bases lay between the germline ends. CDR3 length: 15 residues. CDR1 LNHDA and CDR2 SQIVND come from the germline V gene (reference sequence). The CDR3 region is CATTFAVRGHGELFF. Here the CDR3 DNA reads TGTGCCACCACTTTCGCGGTTAGGGGCCACGGGGAGCTGTTTTTT.

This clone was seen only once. In nucleotides, the CDR3 is TGTGCCAGCAGCTTCCCGGGACATTTATACAATGAGCAGTTCTTC. This gives the protein CASSFPGHLYNEQFF. The J gene is TRBJ2-1, the V gene TRBV7-8; possible D gene TRBD1, 6 bases. Looked up from germline, CDR1 is SGHVS and CDR2 is FQNEAQ. The CDR3 is 15 amino acids. The ends were cut back, 3 bases at V and 4 bases at J, with 13 bases in the middle.

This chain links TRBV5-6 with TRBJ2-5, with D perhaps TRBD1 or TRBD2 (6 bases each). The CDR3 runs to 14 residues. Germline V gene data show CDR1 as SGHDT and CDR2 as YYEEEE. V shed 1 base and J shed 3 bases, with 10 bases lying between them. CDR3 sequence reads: CASSLNREEETQYF. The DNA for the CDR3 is TGTGCCAGCAGCTTGAACAGGGAGGAAGAGACCCAGTACTTC.

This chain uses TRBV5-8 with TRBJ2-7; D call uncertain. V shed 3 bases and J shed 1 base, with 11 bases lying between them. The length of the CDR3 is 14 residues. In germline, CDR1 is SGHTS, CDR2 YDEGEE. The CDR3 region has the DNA TGTGCCAGCAGCTGGCCTGGGCTATCCTACGAGCAGTACTTC. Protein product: CASSWPGLSYEQYF.

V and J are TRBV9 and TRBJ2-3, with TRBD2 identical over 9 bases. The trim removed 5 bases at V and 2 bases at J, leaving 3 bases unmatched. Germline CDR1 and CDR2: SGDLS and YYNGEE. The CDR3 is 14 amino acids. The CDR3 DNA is TGTGCCAGCAGGGCTAGCGGGGACACAGATACGCAGTATTTT. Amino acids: CASRASGDTDTQYF.

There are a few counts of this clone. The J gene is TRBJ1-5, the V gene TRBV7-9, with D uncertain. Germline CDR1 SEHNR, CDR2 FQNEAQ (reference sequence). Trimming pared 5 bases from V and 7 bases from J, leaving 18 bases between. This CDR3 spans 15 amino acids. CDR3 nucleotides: TGTGCCAGCAGCCCCCGCGGCGGGAGTGCACAGCCCCAGCATTTT. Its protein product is CASSPRGGSAQPQHF.